The clone carrying this T cell receptor (beta chain) was observed a single time. Its antigen is currently unknown. This entry comes from a study of T cell responses to AZD1222 COVID-19 vaccine. The V end lost 6 bases, the J end lost 5 bases, and 26 bases lay between the germline ends. Germline values: CDR1 MNHEY, CDR2 SVGEGT. CDR3 size: 17 residues. The study's findings and limits: Rises in breadth and depth of Spike-specific TCRs came after two AZD1222 doses. No day 14 peak samples; only post-peak repertoires were characterized. At baseline, seropositivity was found in only 5 to 7 AZD1222 recipients.

Profiled with immunoSEQ multiplex PCR; TCRdb holds only in-frame clones, not every one. The data contain about 190,000 clones, over 70% of them singletons. This clonotype was obtained from an adult in good health. This specimen consisted of peripheral blood, obtained on day 0 of MenACWY control vaccination. The rearrangement joins TRBV6-2 or TRBV6-3 to TRBJ2-7; D may be TRBD1 or TRBD2 (7 bases each). The CDR3 here is CASSWEGAQLMADEQYF. CDR3 DNA sequence: TGTGCCAGCAGCTGGGAGGGGGCTCAGTTAATGGCGGACGAGCAGTACTTC.